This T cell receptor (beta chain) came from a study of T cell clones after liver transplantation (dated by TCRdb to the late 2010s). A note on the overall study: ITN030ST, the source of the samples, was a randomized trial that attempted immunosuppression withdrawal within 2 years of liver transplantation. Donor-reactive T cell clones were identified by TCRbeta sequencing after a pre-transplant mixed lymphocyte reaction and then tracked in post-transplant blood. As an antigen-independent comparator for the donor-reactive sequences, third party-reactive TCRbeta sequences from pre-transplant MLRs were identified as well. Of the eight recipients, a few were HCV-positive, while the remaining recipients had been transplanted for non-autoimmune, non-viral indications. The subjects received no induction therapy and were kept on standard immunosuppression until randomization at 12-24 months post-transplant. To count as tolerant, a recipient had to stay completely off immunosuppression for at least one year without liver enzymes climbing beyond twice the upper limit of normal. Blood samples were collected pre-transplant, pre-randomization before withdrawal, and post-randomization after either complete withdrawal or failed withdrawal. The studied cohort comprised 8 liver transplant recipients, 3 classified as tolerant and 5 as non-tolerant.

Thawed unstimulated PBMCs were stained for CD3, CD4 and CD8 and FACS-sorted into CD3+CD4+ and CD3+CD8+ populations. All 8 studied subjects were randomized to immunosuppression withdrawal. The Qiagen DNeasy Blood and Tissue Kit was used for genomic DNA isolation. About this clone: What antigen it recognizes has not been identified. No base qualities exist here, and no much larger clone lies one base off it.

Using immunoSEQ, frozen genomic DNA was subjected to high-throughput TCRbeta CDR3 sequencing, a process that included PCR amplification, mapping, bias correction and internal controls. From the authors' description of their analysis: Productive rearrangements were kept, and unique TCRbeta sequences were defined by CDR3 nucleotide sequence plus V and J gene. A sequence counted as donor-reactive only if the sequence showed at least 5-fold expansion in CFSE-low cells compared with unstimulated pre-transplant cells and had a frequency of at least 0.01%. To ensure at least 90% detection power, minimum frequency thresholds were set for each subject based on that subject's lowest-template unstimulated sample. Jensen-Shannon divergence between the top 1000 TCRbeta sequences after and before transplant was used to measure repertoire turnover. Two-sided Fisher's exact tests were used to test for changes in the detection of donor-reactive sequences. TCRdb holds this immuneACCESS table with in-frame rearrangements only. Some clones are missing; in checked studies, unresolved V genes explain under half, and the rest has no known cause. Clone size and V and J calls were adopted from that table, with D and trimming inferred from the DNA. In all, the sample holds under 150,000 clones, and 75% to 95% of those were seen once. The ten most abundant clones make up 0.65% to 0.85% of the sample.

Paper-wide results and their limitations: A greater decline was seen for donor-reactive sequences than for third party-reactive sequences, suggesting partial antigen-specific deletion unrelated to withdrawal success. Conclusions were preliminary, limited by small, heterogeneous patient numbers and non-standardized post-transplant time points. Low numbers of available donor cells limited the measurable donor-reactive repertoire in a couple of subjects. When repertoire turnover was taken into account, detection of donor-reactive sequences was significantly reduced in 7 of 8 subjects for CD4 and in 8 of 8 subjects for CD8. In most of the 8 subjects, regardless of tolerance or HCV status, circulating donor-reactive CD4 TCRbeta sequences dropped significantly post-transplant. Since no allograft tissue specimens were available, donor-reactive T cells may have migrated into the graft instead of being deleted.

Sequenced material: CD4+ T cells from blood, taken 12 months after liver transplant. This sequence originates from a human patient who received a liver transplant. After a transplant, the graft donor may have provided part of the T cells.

CDR3 loop: CASSSRQGATYGYTF. The DNA is TGTGCCAGCAGCTCTCGACAGGGGGCTACCTATGGCTACACCTTC. The V and J genes are TRBV5-4 and TRBJ1-2; 10 junctional bases match TRBD1. The CDR3 sequence holds 15 residues, the cysteine and phenylalanine included. Of all the DNA, just the CDR3 is kept, 45 bases in frame from base 1. The germline V gene (reference sequence) yields SGHNT for CDR1 and YYREEE for CDR2. V is pruned by 3 bases and J by 4 bases, leaving 6 bases of the junction without a gene match. Full variable domain (CDR3 extended with the reference TRBV5-4 and TRBJ1-2 proteins): ETGVTQSPTHLIKTRGQQVTLRCSSQSGHNTVSWYQQALGQGPQFIFQYYREEENGRGNFPPRFSGLQFPNYSSELNVNALELDDSALYLCASSSRQGATYGYTFGSGTRLTVV.